This T cell receptor beta chain is drawn from a study of regulatory T cells in long-lasting Graves disease (TCRdb year 2021). The study in broad terms: Persistent Graves' disease was defined as persistently positive TSH receptor autoantibodies together with antithyroid drug treatment for over 5 years. Persistent Graves' disease patients were compared with newly diagnosed Graves' disease patients by peripheral blood TCR sequencing and RNA sequencing. The study took place in China and was registered as a clinical trial. A total of about 35 samples underwent TCR sequencing: some 13 from persistent and some 20 from newly diagnosed Graves' disease patients. In the clinical cohort, patients with persistent Graves' disease had used antithyroid drugs for an average of about 9.3 years.

Summary of the overall study and its limitations: More public clonotypes were shared among persistent patients (roughly 3,000) than among newly diagnosed patients (approximately 1,000). Persistent Graves' disease patients showed lower TCR Shannon entropy and fewer highly expanded clones than newly diagnosed patients, suggesting clonal expansion. TRBV28, TRBJ1-2 and TRBJ2-5 were preferentially used in persistent disease, while TRBV20-1 and TRBJ2-1 were favored in newly diagnosed disease. The authors acknowledged the small sample size as a limitation that may reduce accuracy. Only peripheral blood was studied, because thyroid tissue, the primary lesion, was inaccessible. Only the TCR beta chain was sequenced and analyzed.

Compared with germline, V lacks 6 bases and J lacks 0 bases; bases without a gene match: 10. The CDR3, cysteine through phenylalanine, is 17 amino acids long. Only the CDR3 DNA is retained, 51 bases long and in frame from the first base. Per the germline V gene, MDHEN is the CDR1 and SYDVKM is the CDR2. The intended sense of this specimen's time point label: persistent/refractory GD, antithyroid drugs over 5 years with positive TRAb. For both TCR sequencing and RNA sequencing, RNA was extracted from PBMCs using TRIzol. Graves' disease was diagnosed according to American Thyroid Association guidelines. Recruitment of patients was carried out at an endocrinology department in Xi'an, China. Each patient gave around 9 milliliters of peripheral blood, collected in an EDTA anticoagulant tube. Ficoll Paque Plus density gradient separation was used to isolate PBMCs, and no additional T cell sorting was done. An Agilent 2100 Bioanalyzer and agarose gel were used to assess RNA quality, and a NanoDrop 2000 was used to measure RNA concentration.

At least ten counts were recorded for this clonotype. Its cognate antigen has yet to be identified. No quality values exist for individual bases; no much larger clone is one base distant. The library relied on multiplex PCR. Instrument used: Illumina HiSeq 4000. TCR beta libraries were built with iRepertoire HTBI primers and Arm-PCR amplification of CDR3 regions. Before sequencing, the PCR products underwent gel purification. As for how the authors treated the data: Gene usage analysis of CDR3 amino acid clonotypes used the approximately 62 TRBV and more than 13 TRBJ segments found across samples. COPE and FqMerger were used to merge filtered high-quality paired reads into contigs. BLAST was used to align contigs to the IMGT TRBV, TRBD and TRBJ reference genes, and CDR3 was defined following IMGT. Clonotypes above 0.1% frequency were classified as highly expanded clones. Shannon entropy was used to measure repertoire diversity, and the Gini coefficient was used to measure V-J evenness. Clonotypes shared by more than one individual were considered public. The public reads were run again by TCRdb, first through fastp at Q25 and then through MiXCR, and only productive beta chains were kept. For every CDR3 protein sequence, its rows merge into one entry that carries the most common genes and DNA. These V and J calls derive from TCRdb rather than the authors' analysis. The sample includes 250,000 to 300,000 distinct CDR3 sequences, with around 21% observed a single time. Just over 55% of the sample goes to the ten largest clones.

This TCR came from a female donor with Graves disease. This chain joins TRBV28 to TRBJ1-5, with 8 bases aligning to TRBD1. Sample: peripheral blood mononuclear cells (PBMCs), taken when the disease was refractory, from a patient treated with antithyroid drugs. At the DNA level, the sequence is TGTGCCAGCAGAAACCGGGACAGGTTTATTAGCAATCAGCCCCAGCATTTT. The resulting protein is CASRNRDRFISNQPQHF.